A single sample gave rise to the 2 T cell receptor beta chains below, sequenced in a study of identical twins. TCRdb re-analysed the 5' RACE reads in MiXCR, keeping a single row per CDR3 protein. The sample yields about 460,000 distinct CDR3 sequences, about 14% seen once. The same data also went into a second study, on yellow fever vaccine responses in identical twins.

Material: CD4+ T cells sorted from blood. Receptors originate from a woman aged 18-30 years in good health.

This clonotype turned up a few times. J is TRBJ2-1 and V is TRBV24-1; 11 positions match TRBD1. V gave up 5 bases and J gave up 4 bases; unmatched junction bases: 9. In germline, CDR1 is KGHDR, CDR2 SFDVKD. The CDR3 runs to 17 residues. The CDR3 DNA reads TGTGCCACCAGTGCTCCGGGAGGGACAGGGGGGTACAATGAGCAGTTCTTC. Protein product: CATSAPGGTGGYNEQFF.

This sequence joins TRBV12-3 or TRBV12-4 and TRBJ2-7; perhaps TRBD1 as D (6 bases). V lost 6 bases to trimming and J lost 3 bases, with 9 bases between them. The CDR3 spans 12 residues. In nucleotides, the CDR3 is TGTGCCAGCAGACAGGGAGTCTACGAGCAGTACTTC. Amino acid sequence: CASRQGVYEQYF.